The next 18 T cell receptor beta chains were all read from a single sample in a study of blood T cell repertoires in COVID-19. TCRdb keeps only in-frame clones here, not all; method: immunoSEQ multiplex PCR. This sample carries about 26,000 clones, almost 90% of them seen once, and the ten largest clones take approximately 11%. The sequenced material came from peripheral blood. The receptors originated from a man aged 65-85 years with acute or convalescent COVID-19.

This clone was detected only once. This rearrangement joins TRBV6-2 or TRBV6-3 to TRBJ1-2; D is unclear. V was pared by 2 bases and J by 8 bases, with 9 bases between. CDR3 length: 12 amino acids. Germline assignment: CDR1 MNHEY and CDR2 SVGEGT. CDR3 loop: CASSYQNLGYTF. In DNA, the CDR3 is TGTGCCAGCAGTTACCAAAACCTAGGCTACACCTTC.

This chain's CDR3 is CASSPERTATNEKLFF. CDR3 sequence (DNA): TGTGCCAGCTCACCGGAAAGGACTGCAACTAATGAAAAACTGTTTTTT. The rearrangement links TRBV18 to TRBJ1-4; D call uncertain. Trimming stripped 3 bases from V and 0 bases from J, with 11 bases between. The CDR3 loop spans 16 amino acids. From germline, CDR1 is KGHSH and CDR2 LQKENI.

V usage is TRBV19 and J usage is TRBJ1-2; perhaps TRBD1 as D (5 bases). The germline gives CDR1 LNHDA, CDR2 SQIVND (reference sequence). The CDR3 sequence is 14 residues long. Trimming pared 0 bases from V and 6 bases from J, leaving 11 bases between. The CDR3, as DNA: TGTGCCAGTAGTATAGAGGGGCGGGGTGATGGCTACACCTTC. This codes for CASSIEGRGDGYTF.

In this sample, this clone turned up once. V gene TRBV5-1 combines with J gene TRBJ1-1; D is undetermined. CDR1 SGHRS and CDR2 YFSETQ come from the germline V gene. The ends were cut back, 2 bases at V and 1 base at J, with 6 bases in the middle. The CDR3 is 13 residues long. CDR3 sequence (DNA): TGCGCCAGCAGCTTCGAGGAGAACACTGAAGCTTTCTTT. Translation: CASSFEENTEAFF.

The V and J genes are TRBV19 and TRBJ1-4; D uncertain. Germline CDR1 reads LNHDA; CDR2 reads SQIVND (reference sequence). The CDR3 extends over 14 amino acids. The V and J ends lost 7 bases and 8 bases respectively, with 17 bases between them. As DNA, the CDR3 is TGTGCCAGTACTCCTTCGAGGGTAGGCGAAAAACTGTTTTTT. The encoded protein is CASTPSRVGEKLFF.

CDR3 coding DNA: TGTGCCAGTAGTGCCGTCAGGGGGCTCGGCACTGAAGCTTTCTTT. Its protein product is CASSAVRGLGTEAFF. The V call is TRBV19, the J call TRBJ1-1; 8 bases are shared with TRBD1. V shed 5 bases, J shed 4 bases, and the junction held 9 bases outside the gene matches. The CDR3 spans 15 residues. Germline V gives CDR1 LNHDA, CDR2 SQIVND (reference sequence).

In nucleotides, the CDR3 is TGTGCCAGCAGCTTAAACGGGAACACCGGGGAGCTGTTTTTT. It is translated as CASSLNGNTGELFF. The chain joins TRBV7-9 to TRBJ2-2; D not certain. The V gene's germline CDR1 is SEHNR and CDR2 FQNEAQ (reference sequence). The CDR3 has 14 residues. Trimming left V 2 bases short and J 1 base short, with 5 bases between. Full variable domain (missing parts from reference TRBV7-9 and TRBJ2-2): DTGVSQNPRHKITKRGQNVTFRCDPISEHNRLYWYRQTLGQGPEFLTYFQNEAQLEKSRLLSDRFSAERPKGSFSTLEIQRTEQGDSAMYLCASSLNGNTGELFFGEGSRLTVL.

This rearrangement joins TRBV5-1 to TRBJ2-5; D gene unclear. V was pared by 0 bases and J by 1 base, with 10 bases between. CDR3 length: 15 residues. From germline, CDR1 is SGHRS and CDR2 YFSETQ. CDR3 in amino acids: CASSLELPSQETQYF. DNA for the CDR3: TGCGCCAGCAGCTTGGAACTCCCTTCCCAAGAGACCCAGTACTTC.

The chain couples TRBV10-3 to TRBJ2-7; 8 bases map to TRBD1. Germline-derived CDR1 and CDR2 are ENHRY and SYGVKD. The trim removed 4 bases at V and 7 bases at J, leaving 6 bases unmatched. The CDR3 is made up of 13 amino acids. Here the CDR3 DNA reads TGTGCCATCAGTGCTCAGGGGGCTTGGGAGCAGTACTTC. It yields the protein CAISAQGAWEQYF.

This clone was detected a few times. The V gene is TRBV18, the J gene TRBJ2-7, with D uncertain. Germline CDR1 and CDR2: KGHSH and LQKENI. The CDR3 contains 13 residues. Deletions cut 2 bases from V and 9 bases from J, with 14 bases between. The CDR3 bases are TGTGCCAGCTCACCAGTTGAAGAGGAAGGGCAGTACTTC. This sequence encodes CASSPVEEEGQYF.

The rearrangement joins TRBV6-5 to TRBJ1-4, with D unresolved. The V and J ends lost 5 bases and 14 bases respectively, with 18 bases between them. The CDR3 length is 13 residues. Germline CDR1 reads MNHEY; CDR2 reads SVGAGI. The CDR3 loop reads CASSIRESQGLFF. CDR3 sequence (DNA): TGTGCCAGCAGTATACGGGAATCTCAAGGGCTGTTTTTT.

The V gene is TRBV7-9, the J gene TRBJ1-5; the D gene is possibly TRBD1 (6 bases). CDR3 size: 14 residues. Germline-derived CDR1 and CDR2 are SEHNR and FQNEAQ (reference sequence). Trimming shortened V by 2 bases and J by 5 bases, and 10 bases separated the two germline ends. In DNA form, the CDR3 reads TGTGCCAGCAGCTTACAGGGGCTAGATCAGCCCCAGCATTTT. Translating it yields CASSLQGLDQPQHF.

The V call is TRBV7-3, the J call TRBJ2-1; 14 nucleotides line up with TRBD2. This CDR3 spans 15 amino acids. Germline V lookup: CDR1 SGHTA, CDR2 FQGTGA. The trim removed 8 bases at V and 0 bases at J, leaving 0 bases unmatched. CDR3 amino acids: CASGLAGGSYNEQFF. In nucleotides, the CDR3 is TGTGCCAGCGGACTAGCGGGAGGCTCCTACAATGAGCAGTTCTTC.

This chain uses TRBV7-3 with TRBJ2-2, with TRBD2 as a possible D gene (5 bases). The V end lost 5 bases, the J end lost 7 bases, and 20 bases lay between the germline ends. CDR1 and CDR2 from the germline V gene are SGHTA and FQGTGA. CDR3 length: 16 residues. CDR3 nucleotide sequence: TGTGCCAGCAGCCTCATCCCCGGGGAGAGGAACGGGGAGCTGTTTTTT. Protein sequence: CASSLIPGERNGELFF.

The CDR3 DNA sequence: TGTGCCAGCAGTGTGACAGGGAACTATGGCTACACCTTC. The encoded protein is CASSVTGNYGYTF. The V gene is TRBV28, the J gene TRBJ1-2, with TRBD1 identical over 7 bases. The V segment lost 5 bases and the J segment 2 bases; nucleotides outside the gene matches: 2. CDR3 length: 13 amino acids. Germline V lookup: CDR1 MDHEN, CDR2 SYDVKM.

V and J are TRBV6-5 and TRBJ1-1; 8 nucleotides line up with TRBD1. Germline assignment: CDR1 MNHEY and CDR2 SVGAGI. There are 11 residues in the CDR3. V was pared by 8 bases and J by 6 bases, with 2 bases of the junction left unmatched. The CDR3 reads CASQGQAEAFF. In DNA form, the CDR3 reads TGTGCCAGCCAGGGACAGGCTGAAGCTTTCTTT.

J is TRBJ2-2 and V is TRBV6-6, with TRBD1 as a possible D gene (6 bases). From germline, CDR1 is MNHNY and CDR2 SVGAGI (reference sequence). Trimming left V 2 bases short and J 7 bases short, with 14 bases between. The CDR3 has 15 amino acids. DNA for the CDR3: TGTGCCAGCAGTTACGGGACATTTCAACACGGGGAGCTGTTTTTT. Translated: CASSYGTFQHGELFF.

The CDR3 loop is CASSIGDRAGQPQHF. The CDR3 region has the DNA TGTGCCAGTAGTATAGGTGACAGGGCAGGTCAGCCCCAGCATTTT. The chain links TRBV19 to TRBJ1-5; 7 bases are shared with TRBD1. CDR3 length: 15 residues. Losses at the gene ends were 1 base for V and 6 bases for J; bases not matched to a gene: 6. In germline, CDR1 is LNHDA, CDR2 SQIVND (reference sequence).